The present T cell receptor (beta chain) was sequenced within a study of early T cells in non-severe SARS-CoV-2 infection. This clonotype was seen only a few times. Each cDNA molecule carried a unique molecular identifier. MiXCR was run by TCRdb on the 5' RACE reads, yielding one entry per CDR3 protein. The data show about 97,000 distinct CDR3 sequences, approximately 10% seen once. CDR1 is SGHNT and CDR2 is YYREEE in the germline V gene (reference sequence). V lost 6 bases and J lost 5, with 11 bases in between. The CDR3 consists of 13 residues. This sample comprised whole blood, obtained at baseline. The rearrangement uses TRBV5-4 and TRBJ1-4; D uncertain. This TCR was recovered from an adult who was a healthcare worker with PCR-confirmed SARS-CoV-2 infection or an uninfected control (not recorded which). The CDR3 loop is CASTFGVNEKLFF. Written as DNA, the CDR3 is TGTGCCAGCACCTTTGGGGTCAATGAAAAACTGTTTTTT.